These 8 T cell receptor beta chains originate from one sample sequenced in a study of blood T cells in healthy people across ages. A sample-barcoded 5' primer and a J-beta primer mix were used in a second PCR of roughly 6 to 12 cycles. TCRdb reanalysed the 5' RACE reads using MiXCR and keeps one entry per CDR3 protein. The profile covers around 1,700,000 distinct CDR3 sequences, with 28% appearing a single time and about 7.7% taken by the ten largest. The sample consisted of blood. The receptors shown here come from a woman younger than 45 in good health.

The chain recombines TRBV27 with TRBJ2-7, with a weak D call TRBD2 (5 bases). Trimming stripped 7 bases from V and 2 bases from J, with 15 bases between. CDR1 and CDR2 from the germline V gene are MNHEY and SMNVEV (reference sequence). This CDR3 has 14 residues. The CDR3 reads CASTRGSGPYEQYF. CDR3 bases: TGTGCCAGCACCCGAGGGAGCGGCCCCTACGAGCAGTACTTC.

This chain links TRBV20-1 with TRBJ2-7; D is ambiguous. CDR1 and CDR2 (germline): DFQATT, SNEGSKA (reference sequence). The V and J ends lost 5 bases and 5 bases respectively, with 16 bases between them. CDR3 length: 13 amino acids. The CDR3 region is CSAAQRVRNEQYF. The CDR3 DNA follows: TGCAGTGCTGCCCAAAGGGTAAGGAACGAGCAGTACTTC.

The rearrangement joins TRBV6-5 to TRBJ2-5; D might be TRBD2 (5 bases). Germline CDR1 and CDR2: MNHEY and SVGAGI. The CDR3 loop spans 14 amino acids. Trimming removed 2 bases from V and 7 bases from J, with 14 bases in between. This chain's CDR3 is CASSYKGGPATQYF. The CDR3 coding sequence is TGTGCCAGCAGTTACAAAGGCGGGCCGGCGACCCAGTACTTC.

The chain links TRBV20-1 to TRBJ2-1, with D perhaps matching TRBD2 (6 bases). From germline, CDR1 is DFQATT and CDR2 SNEGSKA (reference sequence). The CDR3 covers 13 residues. Trimming left V 2 bases short and J 9 bases short, with 14 bases between. DNA of the CDR3: TGCAGTGCTAGACGGGACTTTGGAGGTGAGCAGTTCTTC. It encodes CSARRDFGGEQFF.

J is TRBJ2-5 and V is TRBV7-3; D remains unclear. The CDR3 sequence is 13 residues long. The germline V and J ends were trimmed by 5 bases and 11 bases, with 18 bases remaining between them. CDR1 and CDR2 from the germline V gene are SGHTA and FQGTGA. CDR3 bases: TGTGCCAGCAGCATAAAAGTGGGTAATGAGCAGTACTTC. Translated, it gives CASSIKVGNEQYF.

V gene TRBV12-3 or TRBV12-4 combines with J gene TRBJ2-1; TRBD2 aligns across 10 bases. CDR3 length: 17 residues. V gave up 4 bases and J gave up 8 bases; unmatched junction bases: 14. The CDR3 region has the DNA TGTGCCAGCAGTTCGAGATTGCTAGCGGGGGCACTCCATGAGCAGTTCTTC. Translated, it gives CASSSRLLAGALHEQFF.

This clonotype appeared many times. This sequence joins TRBV6-4 and TRBJ2-6, with D tentatively TRBD1 or TRBD2 (5 bases each). The CDR3 is 17 residues long. Germline-derived CDR1 and CDR2 are MRHNA and SNTAGT. Deletions cut 4 bases from V and 1 base from J, with 14 bases between. The CDR3 nucleotides read TGTGCCAGCAGTGGAGGGCAGGGAGAATCTGGGGCCAACGTCCTGACTTTC. This codes for CASSGGQGESGANVLTF.

The chain is built from TRBV28 and TRBJ2-7, with TRBD1 matching 7 bases. The V segment lost 7 bases and the J segment 2 bases; nucleotides outside the gene matches: 5. The CDR3 extends over 13 amino acids. The germline V gene encodes CDR1 MDHEN and CDR2 SYDVKM. CDR3 nucleotide sequence: TGTGCCAGCATGATAGGGGGCCCCTACGAGCAGTACTTC. As protein: CASMIGGPYEQYF.